This T cell receptor beta chain emerged from a study of shared clonotypes between healthy human individuals. V lost 2 bases and J lost 4, with 8 bases in between. CDR3 length equals 13 residues. Per germline, CDR1 MNHNS and CDR2 SASEGT. Genomic DNA (from each subset) was split evenly across several immunoSEQ plates. Produced via immunoSEQ multiplex PCR; TCRdb's table is partial and in-frame only. Of around 430,000 clones listed, 70% to 80% are singletons. General study findings and limits: Researchers sampled blood only, noting tissue repertoires likely differ.

Adults of Caucasian background living in Nashville, Tennessee made up all donors. Samples left unsorted employed some 95 million PBMCs for genomic DNA. This clone was recorded once. Its antigen is undetermined. This clonotype was sampled from a woman in her 40s in good health. Some clones in this sample may be carry-over from other donors' samples. Sample: PBMCs. The chain links TRBV6-1 to TRBJ1-2; D ambiguous. In nucleotides, the CDR3 is TGTGCCAGCAGTGAAAATACACCCTATGGCTACACCTTC. This encodes CASSENTPYGYTF.